Each of the 26 T cell receptor beta chains below was sequenced from the same sample in a study of T cell responses to AZD1222 COVID-19 vaccine. TCRdb's copy holds only in-frame clones and misses some; the assay was immunoSEQ multiplex PCR. The table lists roughly 120,000 clones, roughly 93% of them singletons. Sequences were derived from peripheral blood, sampled 28 days after the second AZD1222 dose. The receptors here all came from an adult who received the AZD1222 COVID-19 vaccine.

This clone was seen just once. The chain joins TRBV5-1 to TRBJ2-7; D gene uncertain. V was cut by 0 bases and J by 6 bases, with 19 bases left in between. CDR3 length equals 16 residues. Looked up from germline, CDR1 is SGHRS and CDR2 is YFSETQ. CDR3 bases: TGCGCCAGCAGCTTGGGGGCCAACTGGCCTCGACGCGAGCAGTACTTC. Residues: CASSLGANWPRREQYF.

The chain combines TRBV19 with TRBJ2-1; perhaps TRBD1 as D (6 bases). This CDR3 has 14 residues. CDR1 LNHDA and CDR2 SQIVND come from the germline V gene (reference sequence). The V gene lost 11 bases and the J gene lost 1 base, with 15 bases spanning the gap. This CDR3 is CASSKGGSYNEQFF. The CDR3 coding sequence is TGTGCCTCTTCCAAAGGGGGATCCTACAATGAGCAGTTCTTC.

This rearrangement joins TRBV4-2 to TRBJ2-3, with TRBD2 identical over 11 bases. The CDR3 is made up of 18 amino acids. Germline V gene sequence: CDR1 LGHNA, CDR2 YNFKEQ. J was trimmed by 4 bases and V by 7 bases; bases with no gene match: 16. The CDR3 reads CASNSFLSGGANADTQYF. CDR3 DNA sequence: TGTGCCAGCAACTCCTTCCTTAGCGGGGGGGCCAATGCAGATACGCAGTATTTT.

The chain employs TRBV5-1 and TRBJ2-2; TRBD2 is a possible D gene (6 bases). The CDR3 sequence is 15 residues long. Germline CDR1 and CDR2: SGHRS and YFSETQ. V gave up 1 base and J gave up 3 bases, with 10 bases separating them. CDR3 in DNA: TGCGCCAGCAGCTTGATAGGAGGGGACACCGGGGAGCTGTTTTTT. Translated: CASSLIGGDTGELFF.

CDR3 sequence reads: CAWSPYGGRNTEAFF. DNA of the CDR3: TGTGCCTGGAGTCCATACGGGGGGCGCAACACTGAAGCTTTCTTT. The rearrangement uses TRBV30 and TRBJ1-1; perhaps TRBD1 as D (6 bases). V was cut by 2 bases and J by 2 bases, with 15 bases left in between. There are 15 residues in the CDR3. Germline lookup yields CDR1 GTSNPN and CDR2 SVGIG (reference sequence). The full variable domain, with the rest looked up from reference TRBV30 and TRBJ1-1, is SQTIHQWPATLVQPVGSPLSLECTVEGTSNPNLYWYRQAAGRGLQLLFYSVGIGQISSEVPQNLSASRPQDRQFILSSKKLLLSDSGFYLCAWSPYGGRNTEAFFGQGTRLTVV.

V gene TRBV4-1 combines with J gene TRBJ1-3; D possibly corresponds to TRBD1 (5 bases). Germline V gene lookup returns CDR1 MGHRA and CDR2 YSYEKL. Trimming shortened V by 2 bases and J by 0 bases, and 20 bases separated the two germline ends. CDR3 length: 19 amino acids. The CDR3 region has the DNA TGCGCCAGCAGCCAAAGCTTGGGACGAATCTTTCCCTCTGGAAACACCATATATTTT. It yields the protein CASSQSLGRIFPSGNTIYF.

The chain employs TRBV15 and TRBJ2-7; D is undetermined. Trimming left V 0 bases short and J 2 bases short, with 14 bases between. The CDR3 runs 16 residues. Looked up from germline, CDR1 is LNHNV and CDR2 is YYDKDF (reference sequence). CDR3 region: CATSRDRMTVTYEQYF. Written as DNA, the CDR3 is TGTGCCACCAGCAGAGATCGGATGACTGTCACCTACGAGCAGTACTTC.

The chain carries TRBV10-3 and TRBJ2-1, with 11 bases matching TRBD2. CDR1 is ENHRY and CDR2 is SYGVKD in the germline V gene. Unmatched junction bases numbered 6, after V lost 6 bases and J lost 8 bases. This CDR3 region has 14 residues. The CDR3 loop is CAISLGLAGDEQFF. CDR3 DNA sequence: TGTGCCATCAGCCTTGGACTAGCGGGTGATGAGCAGTTCTTC.

This chain links TRBV19 with TRBJ2-1; TRBD2 matches at 7 bases. Germline V gene sequence: CDR1 LNHDA, CDR2 SQIVND (reference sequence). V gave up 2 bases and J gave up 7 bases; unmatched junction bases: 8. The CDR3 has 15 residues. CDR3 loop: CASSISAGMENEQFF. CDR3 bases: TGTGCCAGTAGTATATCAGCGGGAATGGAAAATGAGCAGTTCTTC.

The table lists this clone with a few counts. The rearrangement uses TRBV30 and TRBJ2-3, with TRBD1 matching over 8 bases. This CDR3 comprises 15 residues. The ends lost 3 bases at V and 2 bases at J; junction bases unmatched: 7. CDR1 GTSNPN and CDR2 SVGIG come from the germline V gene (reference sequence). Here the CDR3 reads CAWSQGTGNTDTQYF. The DNA for the CDR3 is TGTGCCTGGAGCCAGGGGACAGGAAACACAGATACGCAGTATTTT.

The V and J genes are TRBV2 and TRBJ2-7, with D perhaps given as TRBD1 or TRBD2 (6 bases each). The V and J ends lost 4 bases and 5 bases respectively, with 15 bases between them. Germline values: CDR1 SNHLY, CDR2 FYNNEI. The CDR3 has 14 amino acids. CDR3 sequence (DNA): TGTGCCAGCAGTGTTGGGGGGCTGTGGAACGAGCAGTACTTC. Its translation is CASSVGGLWNEQYF.

The rearrangement links TRBV7-9 to TRBJ2-7; D unresolved. The germline V gene has CDR1 SEHNR and CDR2 FQNEAQ (reference sequence). The V gene lost 5 bases and the J gene lost 1 base, with 6 bases spanning the gap. The CDR3 sequence is 12 residues long. In DNA, the CDR3 is TGTGCCAGCAGCCAGCAGTCCTACGAGCAGTACTTC. It translates to CASSQQSYEQYF.

The chain combines TRBV27 with TRBJ2-7, with D unresolved. The CDR3 runs 13 residues. V was shortened by 8 bases and J by 6 bases, with 17 bases between the two germline ends. CDR1 is MNHEY, CDR2 SMNVEV, per germline (reference sequence). CDR3 sequence reads: CASSPAALPEQYF. The CDR3 nucleotides read TGTGCCAGCTCCCCGGCGGCTCTACCCGAGCAGTACTTC.

A single count supports this clone. The gene calls are TRBV5-1 and TRBJ2-2, with D possibly being TRBD2 (6 bases). Germline-derived CDR1 and CDR2 are SGHRS and YFSETQ. This CDR3 region has 15 residues. The V gene lost 3 bases and the J gene lost 3 bases, with 12 bases spanning the gap. CDR3 protein: CASSSGVPDTGELFF. CDR3 bases: TGCGCCAGCAGCTCGGGGGTCCCCGACACCGGGGAGCTGTTTTTT.

J is TRBJ2-5 and V is TRBV5-1; 9 positions agree with TRBD1. The trim removed 5 bases at V and 3 bases at J, leaving 5 bases unmatched. Germline-derived CDR1 and CDR2 are SGHRS and YFSETQ. This CDR3 is 14 amino acids long. The CDR3 sequence: CASRRQGVKETQYF. DNA for the CDR3: TGCGCCAGCAGGCGACAGGGGGTGAAAGAGACCCAGTACTTC.

The V gene is TRBV27, the J gene TRBJ1-1; D is unresolved. The germline CDR1 and CDR2 sequences are MNHEY and SMNVEV (reference sequence). CDR3 length: 11 residues. Trimming left V 3 bases short and J 2 bases short, with 1 base between. CDR3: CASSFNTEAFF. The CDR3 DNA reads as TGTGCCAGCAGTTTTAACACTGAAGCTTTCTTT.

This chain joins TRBV11-2 and TRBJ1-3; no clear D. V was shortened by 7 bases and J by 3 bases, with 13 bases between the two germline ends. CDR3 length: 14 amino acids. Germline CDR1 is SGHAT and CDR2 is FQNNGV. CDR3 protein: CASNQEGFGNTIYF. The CDR3, as DNA: TGTGCCAGCAACCAGGAGGGTTTTGGAAACACCATATATTTT.

This clone was recorded only once. The chain joins TRBV19 to TRBJ1-3, with D possibly matching TRBD1 (6 bases). Trimming took 2 bases from V and 1 from J, leaving 12 bases between them. From germline, CDR1 is LNHDA and CDR2 SQIVND (reference sequence). CDR3 size: 16 residues. For the CDR3, the DNA is TGTGCCAGTAGTATATGGGGGGCGACTTCTGGAAACACCATATATTTT. Its protein is CASSIWGATSGNTIYF.

The genes are TRBV5-5 and TRBJ2-7; the match to TRBD2 covers 10 bases. J gave up 2 bases and V 4 bases, and 9 bases lay outside the gene matches. Germline V gives CDR1 SGHKS, CDR2 YYEKEE (reference sequence). The CDR3 loop spans 16 amino acids. The DNA of the CDR3 is TGTGCCAGCAGCCAATTTACTAGCGGGAAGACCTACGAGCAGTACTTC. It encodes CASSQFTSGKTYEQYF.

V is TRBV5-1 and J is TRBJ2-1; 8 positions agree with TRBD1. The CDR3 length is 17 residues. Germline V gives CDR1 SGHRS, CDR2 YFSETQ. J was trimmed by 5 bases and V by 0 bases; bases with no gene match: 10. CDR3 DNA: TGCGCCAGCAGCTTGGAACCCCCGGGACAGGTCAACAATGAGCAGTTCTTC. Translated: CASSLEPPGQVNNEQFF.

This clone occurred a few times. The chain combines TRBV3-1 (or the pseudogene TRBV3-2) with TRBJ2-2; D is undetermined. Germline CDR1 is LGHDT and CDR2 is YNNKEL (reference sequence). The CDR3 spans 11 residues. The V gene lost 5 bases and the J gene lost 6 bases, with 4 bases spanning the gap. For the CDR3, the DNA is TGTGCCAGCAGCGGCTCCGGGGAGCTGTTTTTT. Protein sequence: CASSGSGELFF.

This sequence joins TRBV27 and TRBJ1-2; unclear D gene. The germline gives CDR1 MNHEY, CDR2 SMNVEV (reference sequence). The germline V and J ends were trimmed by 2 bases and 0 bases, with 7 bases remaining between them. The CDR3 extends over 14 amino acids. CDR3 DNA sequence: TGTGCCAGCAGTTTAGCTGGAACTAACTATGGCTACACCTTC. It translates to CASSLAGTNYGYTF.

The chain joins TRBV28 to TRBJ1-1; D is ambiguous. This CDR3 is built from 12 residues. The V gene lost 6 bases and the J gene lost 4 bases, with 9 bases spanning the gap. CDR1 is MDHEN, CDR2 SYDVKM, per germline. The CDR3 nucleotides read TGTGCCAGCAGCCCCTTAGGCACTGAAGCTTTCTTT. Translating it yields CASSPLGTEAFF.

The V and J genes are TRBV11-3 and TRBJ1-3; no clear D. The CDR3 extends over 11 amino acids. V was cut by 0 bases and J by 6 bases, with 0 bases left in between. Germline CDR1 SGHNT, CDR2 YENEEA. CDR3 in amino acids: CASSLENTIYF. CDR3 DNA: TGTGCCAGCAGCTTAGAAAACACCATATATTTT.

The CDR3 loop reads CASSESPGLAGYYEQYF. The CDR3 DNA follows: TGTGCCAGCAGTGAATCCCCGGGACTAGCGGGATACTACGAGCAGTACTTC. The chain uses TRBV6-1 and TRBJ2-7, with TRBD2 matching 13 bases. CDR3 size: 17 residues. V lost 2 bases and J lost 3; bases outside the gene matches: 7. Germline V gene lookup returns CDR1 MNHNS and CDR2 SASEGT.

This clone turned up a few times. This chain uses TRBV29-1 with TRBJ1-1; D is possibly TRBD1 (5 bases). This CDR3 region has 12 residues. The germline gives CDR1 SQVTM, CDR2 ANQGSEA. Trimming removed 4 bases at V and 8 bases at J, with 14 bases between. The CDR3, as DNA: TGCAGCGTTGCTACAGGCTCGAACGAAGCTTTCTTT. This gives the protein CSVATGSNEAFF.